Listed below are T cell receptor beta chains from one sample, sequenced in a study of T cells after yellow fever vaccination. TCRdb analysed the 5' RACE reads with MiXCR anew, one entry per CDR3 protein. The sample comprises 160,000 or so distinct CDR3 sequences, about 7% of which are singletons, and approximately 2.5% rests with the top ten. This sample comprised CD4+ T cells sorted from PBMCs, obtained 5 to 6 days after the first yellow fever vaccination. These receptors were collected from a man between 18 and 35 years old who received the YFV17D yellow fever vaccine. CDR3s include the opening cysteine and the closing phenylalanine or tryptophan. The order of the fields is D gene, clone size, V gene, J gene, CDR3 protein, CDR3 DNA. The D gene is left open where the match is weak. Clone size is stated in some rows and not others, as once, few, many or a class when expanded.

d_call: -
clone_size: many
v_call: TRBV20-1
j_call: TRBJ1-2
cdr3_aa: CSALSKGRGRAGYTF
cdr3_nt: TGCAGTGCCCTTTCGAAGGGCAGGGGTCGAGCTGGCTACACCTTC

d_call: -
clone_size: many
v_call: TRBV5-1
j_call: TRBJ2-7
cdr3_aa: CASSSGRLLPNEQYF
cdr3_nt: TGCGCCAGCAGCTCCGGACGGCTGCTGCCTAACGAGCAGTACTTC

d_call: -
clone_size: -
v_call: TRBV5-5
j_call: TRBJ2-1
cdr3_aa: CASSFLGLSSDEQFF
cdr3_nt: TGTGCCAGCAGCTTCTTGGGCCTTTCTTCCGATGAGCAGTTCTTC

d_call: TRBD2
clone_size: many
v_call: TRBV6-4
j_call: TRBJ2-3
cdr3_aa: CASSGGGASDTQYF
cdr3_nt: TGTGCCAGCAGTGGCGGGGGGGCCTCGGATACGCAGTATTTT

d_call: -
clone_size: many
v_call: TRBV29-1
j_call: TRBJ2-3
cdr3_aa: CSASRGISADTQYF
cdr3_nt: TGCAGCGCAAGCAGGGGTATTAGTGCAGATACGCAGTATTTT

d_call: -
clone_size: many
v_call: TRBV7-2
j_call: TRBJ2-1
cdr3_aa: CASSLDFTGYNEQFF
cdr3_nt: TGTGCCAGCAGCTTAGATTTCACAGGCTACAATGAGCAGTTCTTC

d_call: -
clone_size: many
v_call: TRBV5-1
j_call: TRBJ2-5
cdr3_aa: CASSLEELETQYF
cdr3_nt: TGCGCCAGCAGCTTGGAGGAATTGGAGACCCAGTACTTC

d_call: -
clone_size: many
v_call: TRBV5-5
j_call: TRBJ2-3
cdr3_aa: CASSPPPTSTDTQYF
cdr3_nt: TGTGCCAGCAGCCCCCCCCCGACCAGCACAGATACGCAGTATTTT

d_call: -
clone_size: many
v_call: TRBV7-9
j_call: TRBJ2-2
cdr3_aa: CASSRRDGSGELFF
cdr3_nt: TGTGCCAGCAGCCGGAGGGACGGGTCCGGGGAGCTGTTTTTT

d_call: -
clone_size: -
v_call: TRBV30
j_call: TRBJ1-5
cdr3_aa: CAWSVGGGQPQHF
cdr3_nt: TGTGCCTGGAGTGTTGGGGGGGGCCAGCCCCAGCATTTT

d_call: TRBD2
clone_size: many
v_call: TRBV7-7
j_call: TRBJ2-1
cdr3_aa: CASSSSSGGNEQFF
cdr3_nt: TGTGCTAGCAGCTCGTCTAGCGGGGGTAATGAGCAGTTCTTC

d_call: TRBD2
clone_size: many
v_call: TRBV5-1
j_call: TRBJ2-2
cdr3_aa: CASSLIAGSASGELFF
cdr3_nt: TGCGCCAGCAGCTTAATAGCGGGGAGTGCGTCGGGGGAGCTGTTTTTT

d_call: -
clone_size: many
v_call: TRBV3-1
j_call: TRBJ2-3
cdr3_aa: CASSQERVTQYF
cdr3_nt: TGTGCCAGCAGCCAAGAGCGGGTTACGCAGTATTTT

d_call: -
clone_size: many
v_call: TRBV7-2
j_call: TRBJ2-3
cdr3_aa: CASTPGTDTQYF
cdr3_nt: TGTGCCAGCACCCCCGGCACAGATACGCAGTATTTT

d_call: TRBD2
clone_size: many
v_call: TRBV29-1
j_call: TRBJ2-1
cdr3_aa: CSSAGGPHEQFF
cdr3_nt: TGCAGCTCTGCGGGGGGGCCCCATGAGCAGTTCTTC

d_call: -
clone_size: -
v_call: TRBV24-1
j_call: TRBJ2-3
cdr3_aa: CATSAAGVADTQYF
cdr3_nt: TGTGCCACCAGTGCGGCAGGGGTTGCAGATACGCAGTATTTT

d_call: -
clone_size: few
v_call: TRBV12-3/TRBV12-4
j_call: TRBJ1-5
cdr3_aa: CASTFGNQPQHF
cdr3_nt: TGTGCCAGCACTTTCGGCAATCAGCCCCAGCATTTT

d_call: -
clone_size: many
v_call: TRBV2
j_call: TRBJ1-4
cdr3_aa: CASSEEDEKLFF
cdr3_nt: TGTGCCAGCAGTGAAGAGGATGAAAAACTGTTTTTT

d_call: -
clone_size: many
v_call: TRBV6-2/TRBV6-3
j_call: TRBJ2-1
cdr3_aa: CASSTGTPSHNEQFF
cdr3_nt: TGTGCCAGCAGTACCGGGACCCCCTCCCACAATGAGCAGTTCTTC

d_call: -
clone_size: few
v_call: TRBV4-3
j_call: TRBJ1-6
cdr3_aa: CASSQEPGTPLHF
cdr3_nt: TGCGCCAGCAGCCAAGAGCCGGGGACACCCCTCCACTTT

d_call: -
clone_size: many
v_call: TRBV7-8
j_call: TRBJ1-1
cdr3_aa: CASSSDRVRAFF
cdr3_nt: TGTGCCAGCAGCTCGGACCGGGTGAGGGCTTTCTTT

d_call: -
clone_size: many
v_call: TRBV6-5
j_call: TRBJ2-7
cdr3_aa: CASAPHPGHSSYEQYF
cdr3_nt: TGTGCCAGCGCCCCCCATCCGGGACACAGCTCCTACGAGCAGTACTTC

d_call: -
clone_size: many
v_call: TRBV5-1
j_call: TRBJ1-2
cdr3_aa: CASSFDVDYGYTF
cdr3_nt: TGCGCCAGCAGCTTTGACGTGGACTATGGCTACACCTTC

d_call: -
clone_size: few
v_call: TRBV5-1
j_call: TRBJ1-2
cdr3_aa: CASSSGRRGYTF
cdr3_nt: TGCGCCAGCAGCTCAGGGCGCAGGGGCTACACCTTC

d_call: -
clone_size: many
v_call: TRBV6-5
j_call: TRBJ2-6
cdr3_aa: CASSPRRQRFSGANVLTF
cdr3_nt: TGTGCCAGCAGTCCACGACGACAGAGATTCTCTGGGGCCAACGTCCTGACTTTC

d_call: -
clone_size: -
v_call: TRBV10-3
j_call: TRBJ1-1
cdr3_aa: CAISSTPGTEAFF
cdr3_nt: TGTGCCATCAGCTCCACCCCAGGCACTGAAGCTTTCTTT

d_call: TRBD1
clone_size: many
v_call: TRBV7-9
j_call: TRBJ1-2
cdr3_aa: CASTPGQGYDGYTF
cdr3_nt: TGTGCCAGCACGCCGGGACAGGGTTATGATGGCTACACCTTC

d_call: -
clone_size: few
v_call: TRBV20-1
j_call: TRBJ1-5
cdr3_aa: CSAKGTLNQPQHF
cdr3_nt: TGCAGTGCAAAAGGGACACTCAATCAGCCCCAGCATTTT

d_call: -
clone_size: -
v_call: TRBV19
j_call: TRBJ2-4
cdr3_aa: CASSTRSLAKNIQYF
cdr3_nt: TGTGCCAGTAGTACCAGGAGCTTAGCCAAAAACATTCAGTACTTC

d_call: TRBD1
clone_size: few
v_call: TRBV19
j_call: TRBJ1-1
cdr3_aa: CASSKGQGSPEAFF
cdr3_nt: TGTGCCAGCTCTAAGGGACAGGGATCCCCTGAAGCTTTCTTT

d_call: TRBD1
clone_size: -
v_call: TRBV12-3/TRBV12-4
j_call: TRBJ2-1
cdr3_aa: CASSEQGTEQFF
cdr3_nt: TGTGCCAGCAGCGAACAGGGGACTGAGCAGTTCTTC

d_call: -
clone_size: -
v_call: TRBV18
j_call: TRBJ2-3
cdr3_aa: CASSPARGRSTDTQYF
cdr3_nt: TGTGCCAGCTCACCTGCGCGGGGGCGAAGCACAGATACGCAGTATTTT

d_call: -
clone_size: few
v_call: TRBV20-1
j_call: TRBJ1-5
cdr3_aa: CSARVDNSNQPQHF
cdr3_nt: TGCAGTGCTAGAGTCGATAATAGCAATCAGCCCCAGCATTTT

d_call: -
clone_size: few
v_call: TRBV2
j_call: TRBJ1-2
cdr3_aa: CASSGPYGYTF
cdr3_nt: TGTGCCAGCTCTGGGCCCTATGGCTACACCTTC

d_call: -
clone_size: many
v_call: TRBV5-1
j_call: TRBJ2-2
cdr3_aa: CASSFSLNTGELFF
cdr3_nt: TGCGCCAGCAGCTTCTCGTTGAACACCGGGGAGCTGTTTTTT

d_call: -
clone_size: many
v_call: TRBV20-1
j_call: TRBJ2-2
cdr3_aa: CSARGRAGTGELFF
cdr3_nt: TGCAGTGCTCGGGGACGGGCCGGCACCGGGGAGCTGTTTTTT

d_call: -
clone_size: many
v_call: TRBV12-3/TRBV12-4
j_call: TRBJ1-1
cdr3_aa: CASSPDFTEAFF
cdr3_nt: TGTGCCAGCAGTCCGGACTTCACTGAAGCTTTCTTT

d_call: TRBD1
clone_size: -
v_call: TRBV5-1
j_call: TRBJ2-5
cdr3_aa: CASTETGETQYF
cdr3_nt: TGCGCCAGCACCGAGACAGGGGAGACCCAGTACTTC

d_call: -
clone_size: many
v_call: TRBV12-3/TRBV12-4
j_call: TRBJ2-5
cdr3_aa: CASSSQGGLETQYF
cdr3_nt: TGTGCCAGCAGTTCACAGGGGGGGCTGGAGACCCAGTACTTC

d_call: -
clone_size: few
v_call: TRBV5-1
j_call: TRBJ2-5
cdr3_aa: CASSYSTSIETQYF
cdr3_nt: TGCGCCAGCAGCTACAGCACTAGTATTGAGACCCAGTACTTC

d_call: TRBD2
clone_size: few
v_call: TRBV4-1
j_call: TRBJ2-3
cdr3_aa: CASSQDRSSGEADTQYF
cdr3_nt: TGCGCCAGCAGCCAAGATAGATCCAGCGGGGAAGCAGATACGCAGTATTTT

d_call: TRBD2
clone_size: many
v_call: TRBV4-3
j_call: TRBJ2-2
cdr3_aa: CASSRLAGGPTGELFF
cdr3_nt: TGCGCCAGCAGCCGGCTAGCGGGGGGACCCACCGGGGAGCTGTTTTTT

d_call: -
clone_size: -
v_call: TRBV4-3
j_call: TRBJ1-1
cdr3_aa: CASSPNEQMGAFF
cdr3_nt: TGCGCCAGCAGCCCGAATGAACAGATGGGAGCTTTCTTT

d_call: -
clone_size: many
v_call: TRBV2
j_call: TRBJ1-1
cdr3_aa: CASSKDRNTEAFF
cdr3_nt: TGTGCCAGCAGTAAGGACAGGAACACTGAAGCTTTCTTT

d_call: -
clone_size: -
v_call: TRBV7-9
j_call: TRBJ1-1
cdr3_aa: CASSLTPENTEAFF
cdr3_nt: TGTGCCAGCAGCTTGACCCCGGAGAACACTGAAGCTTTCTTT

d_call: -
clone_size: few
v_call: TRBV29-1
j_call: TRBJ1-2
cdr3_aa: CSVVAQETNYGYTF
cdr3_nt: TGCAGCGTTGTGGCGCAGGAAACAAACTATGGCTACACCTTC

d_call: TRBD1
clone_size: few
v_call: TRBV9
j_call: TRBJ1-6
cdr3_aa: CASSSSGGHNSPLHF
cdr3_nt: TGTGCCAGCAGTTCCTCAGGGGGGCATAATTCACCCCTCCACTTT

d_call: -
clone_size: many
v_call: TRBV7-2
j_call: TRBJ2-3
cdr3_aa: CASSALRDSLSTDTQYF
cdr3_nt: TGTGCCAGCAGCGCCCTAAGGGACTCCCTTAGCACAGATACGCAGTATTTT

d_call: -
clone_size: many
v_call: TRBV29-1
j_call: TRBJ1-6
cdr3_aa: CSVEEEPGSPLHF
cdr3_nt: TGCAGCGTTGAAGAGGAGCCTGGGTCACCCCTCCACTTT

d_call: -
clone_size: many
v_call: TRBV25-1
j_call: TRBJ2-1
cdr3_aa: CASLLQGGNEQFF
cdr3_nt: TGTGCCAGTCTACTTCAGGGGGGTAATGAGCAGTTCTTC

d_call: -
clone_size: -
v_call: TRBV12-3/TRBV12-4
j_call: TRBJ2-7
cdr3_aa: CASSPGLQKGEQYF
cdr3_nt: TGTGCCAGCAGCCCGGGACTGCAAAAAGGGGAGCAGTACTTC